This T cell receptor (beta chain) is from a study of blood T cell repertoires in COVID-19. Study overall: Italy, Spain and the United States were the sources of the convalescent and acute COVID-19 samples. Sources were T cells, B-cell-depleted T cells, or PBMCs; the material itself was cDNA or gDNA.

Authors' analysis steps: It was from reference gene primer amplification that nucleated cell counts were estimated. Assay used: immunoSEQ multiplex PCR; TCRdb lists only in-frame clones, some missing. The V and J calls and the clone size are those of that table, but D and trimming were determined from the DNA. The repertoire includes about 80,000 clones, around 81% of them detected once, and approximately 9.1% sits in the top ten. This CDR3 spans 13 amino acids. Trimming cost V 5 bases and J 4 bases; bases outside gene matches: 2. Sequencing input: peripheral blood. This receptor was obtained from a human donor in a cohort sampled during active COVID-19. The chain links TRBV12-3 or TRBV12-4 to TRBJ2-5; 9 bases fit TRBD1. The CDR3 loop reads CASSRQGGETQYF. CDR3 nucleotides: TGTGCCAGCAGTCGACAGGGGGGAGAGACCCAGTACTTC.